The 13 T cell receptor beta chains reported below all come from one sample, sequenced in a study of Graves' ophthalmopathy and Graves' hyperthyroidism. Scientists amplified the TCR beta CDR3 regions from RNA transcripts. HTBI-primed first-round RT-PCR preceded second-round multiplex PCR. One entry per CDR3 protein results from TCRdb running MiXCR on the multiplex PCR reads. The table records over a million distinct CDR3 sequences, about 40% of them present only once. Sequencing was performed on peripheral blood or thyroid tissue (not recorded which). The receptor set was obtained from an adult man with Graves' hyperthyroidism.

Comments on this clonotype: One base away lies a much larger clone, so this may be a sequencing read error. This chain connects TRBV6-5 to TRBJ2-5, with D perhaps assigned TRBD1 or TRBD2 (6 bases each). This CDR3 has 15 residues. Germline CDR1 and CDR2: MNHEY and SVGAGI. The V and J ends lost 5 bases and 5 bases respectively, with 18 bases between them. CDR3 in amino acids: CASSESCRGGETQYF. The CDR3, as DNA: TGTGCCAGCAGTGAATCCTGCAGGGGAGGCGAGACCCAGTACTTC.

In this sample, this clonotype turned up many times. This CDR3 is CASSSFHSQETQYF. As DNA, the CDR3 is TGTGCCAGCAGCTCCTTCCACAGCCAAGAGACCCAGTACTTC. The rearrangement uses TRBV7-9 and TRBJ2-5; D call uncertain. The germline gives CDR1 SEHNR, CDR2 FQNEAQ (reference sequence). The CDR3 runs to 14 residues. Trimming stripped 4 bases from V and 1 base from J, with 10 bases between.

Worth noting for this clonotype: A clone one base away is much larger, so this may be a read error. The chain joins TRBV7-2 to TRBJ2-7, with D uncertain. V was cut by 6 bases and J by 0 bases, with 12 bases left in between. The V gene's germline CDR1 is SGHTA and CDR2 FQGNSA. This CDR3 comprises 14 residues. The CDR3 is CASRSYLTSYEQYF. The CDR3 region has the DNA TGTGCCAGCAGGTCCTACTTGACCTCCTACGAGCAGTACTTC.

This clonotype occurred a few times. This sequence joins TRBV7-2 and TRBJ2-5; the D is unclear. The V end was cut by 5 bases, the J end by 4 bases, with 14 bases between. The CDR3 runs to 14 residues. Germline CDR1 and CDR2: SGHTA and FQGNSA. The CDR3 DNA reads as TGTGCCAGCAGCCGACACCGCCTGGGAGAGACCCAGTACTTC. This encodes CASSRHRLGETQYF.

J is TRBJ2-2 and V is TRBV5-1; D may match TRBD1 or TRBD2 (5 bases each). The CDR3 spans 16 residues. Germline values: CDR1 SGHRS, CDR2 YFSETQ. V was shortened by 7 bases and J by 2 bases, with 18 bases between the two germline ends. This CDR3 is CASGPLSGTNTGELFF. The CDR3 DNA follows: TGCGCCAGCGGACCACTTTCAGGGACCAACACCGGGGAGCTGTTTTTT. The full variable domain, completed using reference TRBV5-1 and TRBJ2-2, is KAGVTQTPRYLIKTRGQQVTLSCSPISGHRSVSWYQQTPGQGLQFLFEYFSETQRNKGNFPGRFSGRQFSNSRSEMNVSTLELGDSALYLCASGPLSGTNTGELFFGEGSRLTVL.

The J gene is TRBJ2-6, the V gene TRBV19, with 10 bases aligning to TRBD1. The CDR3 extends over 19 amino acids. V lost 3 bases and J lost 0; bases outside the gene matches: 8. Germline CDR1 LNHDA, CDR2 SQIVND (reference sequence). CDR3 coding DNA: TGTGCCAGTAGTATTCTCGGACAGGGGGTAATCTCTGGGGCCAACGTCCTGACTTTC. Protein: CASSILGQGVISGANVLTF.

This rearrangement joins TRBV6-2 or TRBV6-3 to TRBJ1-5, with D uncertain. CDR1 is MNHEY and CDR2 is SVGEGT in the germline V gene. The CDR3 has 14 amino acids. V lost 7 bases to trimming and J lost 6 bases, with 16 bases between them. The CDR3 loop is CASMSGRKLQPQHF. The CDR3 DNA sequence: TGTGCCAGCATGAGTGGGCGTAAACTTCAGCCCCAGCATTTT.

This clonotype has a count of ten or more. The chain uses TRBV15 and TRBJ1-5, with D unresolved. The V gene lost 1 base and the J gene lost 0 bases, with 10 bases spanning the gap. The CDR3 sequence is 16 residues long. The germline V gene has CDR1 LNHNV and CDR2 YYDKDF (reference sequence). The CDR3 protein is CATSRVVTHSNQPQHF. DNA for the CDR3: TGTGCCACCAGCAGAGTAGTGACACATAGCAATCAGCCCCAGCATTTT.

This clonotype has a handful of counts. V gene TRBV9 combines with J gene TRBJ2-2; a weak D match, TRBD2 (6 bases). V was pared by 2 bases and J by 0 bases, with 20 bases between. The CDR3 totals 19 residues. CDR1 is SGDLS and CDR2 is YYNGEE in the germline V gene. In DNA, the CDR3 is TGTGCCAGCAGCGTCGAATTTGGGCGGGATGGTACGAACACCGGGGAGCTGTTTTTT. Amino acids: CASSVEFGRDGTNTGELFF. The full variable domain, with the rest looked up from reference TRBV9 and TRBJ2-2, is DSGVTQTPKHLITATGQRVTLRCSPRSGDLSVYWYQQSLDQGLQFLIQYYNGEERAKGNILERFSAQQFPDLHSELNLSSLELGDSALYFCASSVEFGRDGTNTGELFFGEGSRLTVL.

This clonotype is a singleton in its sample. The chain joins TRBV7-2 to TRBJ2-5; the match to TRBD1 covers 9 bases. Germline assignment: CDR1 SGHTA and CDR2 FQGNSA. Trimming at V came to 0 bases and at J to 9 bases, leaving 5 bases not matched to a gene. The CDR3 has 14 residues. The CDR3 nucleotides read TGTGCCAGCAGCTTAGCGACAGGGGGTCCGCCCCAGTACTTC. It encodes CASSLATGGPPQYF.

About this clonotype itself: An end of the junction does not agree with germline; a read error may underlie this. The chain uses TRBV7-9 and TRBJ1-2; TRBD1 might be the D (6 bases). Germline V lookup: CDR1 SEHNR, CDR2 FQNEAQ (reference sequence). This CDR3 region has 16 residues. Here the CDR3 DNA reads TGCGCCAGCAGCCAAATTACAGGGTTTAGCAACTATGGCTACACCTTC. Translated: CASSQITGFSNYGYTF.

The genes are TRBV4-1 and TRBJ1-6, with 8 bases matching TRBD1. The germline gives CDR1 MGHRA, CDR2 YSYEKL. This CDR3 is built from 15 residues. V shed 1 base and J 11 bases; nucleotides not matched to a gene: 7. In DNA, the CDR3 is TGCGCCAGCAGCCAAGTAACAGGGGGTGATCCACCCCTCCACTTT. Translated: CASSQVTGGDPPLHF.

This clonotype was seen repeatedly, ten times or more. The chain has TRBV19 and TRBJ2-7; possibly TRBD1 or TRBD2 for D (5 bases each). The V and J ends lost 5 bases and 3 bases respectively, with 17 bases between them. The CDR3 is 15 residues long. Looked up from germline, CDR1 is LNHDA and CDR2 is SQIVND (reference sequence). The CDR3 spells CASSAGPGRDYEQYF. DNA for the CDR3: TGTGCCAGTAGTGCAGGACCGGGACGGGACTACGAGCAGTACTTC. Using reference TRBV19 and TRBJ2-7 for the parts outside the CDR3, the full variable domain is DGGITQSPKYLFRKEGQNVTLSCEQNLNHDAMYWYRQDPGQGLRLIYYSQIVNDFQKGDIAEGYSVSREKKESFPLTVTSAQKNPTAFYLCASSAGPGRDYEQYFGPGTRLTVT.